The source of this T cell receptor (beta chain) is a study of T-cell memory formation after mild COVID-19. Study conclusions and caveats: Mostly located in CM and EM were contracting CD4+ clones, with contracting CD8+ clones located in EMRA.

This clonotype was seen a few times. What it recognizes is unknown. Using its own MiXCR run on the 5' RACE reads, TCRdb lists one record per CDR3 protein. The profile shows tens of thousands of distinct CDR3 sequences, 10% to 15% of them singletons. The CDR3 consists of 14 residues. V shed 2 bases and J shed 1 base, with 5 bases lying between them. CDR1 is LGHNA, CDR2 YNFKEQ, per germline. The origin of this receptor is an adult woman who had mild COVID-19 (a few samples of this study predate the infection). Cell type and time point are not known. The rearrangement uses TRBV4-2 and TRBJ2-2; no clear D gene. Sequenced: PBMCs or a T cell subset sorted from them (not recorded which). The CDR3 DNA reads TGTGCCAGCAGCCAATCTATGAACACCGGGGAGCTGTTTTTT. Translation: CASSQSMNTGELFF.